This T cell receptor beta chain derives from a study of blood T cells in healthy people across ages. Study-wide results and caveats: Comparison with aged donors showed that long-lived donors had more naive CD4+ cells and higher diversity.

Primed by a sample-barcoded 5' primer and a J-beta primer mix, a second PCR proceeded for about 6 to 11 cycles. CDR3-containing paired-end reads numbering at least 2.5 million came from each sample. TCRdb re-called the 5' RACE reads with MiXCR, one entry per CDR3 protein. The repertoire holds about 1.8 million distinct CDR3 sequences, with less than 50% as singletons. Notes on this clonotype: Its antigen is as yet unknown.

The sequenced material came from blood. The clonotype originates from a middle-aged woman in good health.

In DNA form, the CDR3 reads TGCAGTGCTAGAAATGGGTTGGGATACGAAAAACTGTTTTTT. This gives the protein CSARNGLGYEKLFF. V and J are TRBV20-1 and TRBJ1-4; D is undetermined. The CDR3 totals 14 residues. Germline V CDR1 and CDR2: DFQATT, SNEGSKA (reference sequence). The V end lost 2 bases, the J end lost 8 bases, and 15 bases lay between the germline ends.